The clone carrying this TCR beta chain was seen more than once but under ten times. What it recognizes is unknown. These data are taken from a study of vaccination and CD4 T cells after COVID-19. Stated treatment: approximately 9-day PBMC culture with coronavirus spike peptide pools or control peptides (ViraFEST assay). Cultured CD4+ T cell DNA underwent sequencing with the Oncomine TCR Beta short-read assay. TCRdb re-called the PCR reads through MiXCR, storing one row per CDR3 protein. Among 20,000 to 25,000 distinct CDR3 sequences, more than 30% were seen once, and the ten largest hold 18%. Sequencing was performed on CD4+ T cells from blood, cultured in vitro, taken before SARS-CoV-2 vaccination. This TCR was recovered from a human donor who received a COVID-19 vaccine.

This CDR3 reads CAISPGGPIYNEQFF. The CDR3 DNA reads as TGTGCCATCTCCCCGGGGGGCCCTATTTACAATGAGCAGTTCTTC. This chain connects TRBV10-3 to TRBJ2-1, with D maybe TRBD2 (7 bases). Trimming removed 8 bases from V and 4 bases from J, with 18 bases in between. The germline V gene encodes CDR1 ENHRY and CDR2 SYGVKD. The CDR3 length is 15 residues.